This T cell receptor beta chain was captured by sequencing in a study of blood T cell repertoires in COVID-19. The overall study: Donors in the United States, Italy and Spain gave samples during acute or convalescent COVID-19. The analysed material was cDNA or gDNA that came from T cells, B-cell-depleted T cells, or PBMCs.

Authors' processing steps: Reference gene primer amplification gave nucleated cell count estimates. Profiled with immunoSEQ multiplex PCR; TCRdb holds only in-frame clones, not every one. The V and J calls and clone size are taken from that table; D and trimming were inferred from the DNA. The repertoire holds more than 250,000 clones, with about 86% as singletons. As for this clone: This CDR3 is also generated by other DNA sequences in the sample.

The CDR3 contains 16 residues. The V and J ends lost 3 bases and 1 base, in that order; junction bases with no gene match: 4. From germline, CDR1 is MNHNS and CDR2 SASEGT. The receptor comes from a woman aged 25-40 years who had recovered from COVID-19. Sequenced material: peripheral blood. The chain recombines TRBV6-1 with TRBJ2-2; 8 bases map to TRBD1. CDR3 DNA: TGTGCCAGCAGTGATCCTGGGACAGGGAACACCGGGGAGCTGTTTTTT. Its translation: CASSDPGTGNTGELFF.